The text below deals with one T cell receptor beta chain. Its matching antigen is unknown. The protocol was immunoSEQ multiplex PCR, while the TCRdb copy is restricted to in-frame clones and leaves out a portion. The repertoire has about 600,000 clones, around 95% of them found once; the top ten carry 0.11%. Naive CD8 cells lacked CD45RO, underwent positive selection for CCR7 and left out terminally differentiated effector memory CD45RA+ cells. This specimen comes from a study of shared clonotypes between healthy human individuals. The CDR3 runs 14 residues. V was pared by 4 bases and J by 1 base, with 2 bases of the junction left unmatched. Germline loops: CDR1 SGDLS, CDR2 YYNGEE. Study outcomes and limitations: Sorted-subset sequencing was shown by rarefaction to be incomplete despite large depth. Naive subsets, compared against memory subsets, generally had larger estimated richness values.

Sequenced sample: naive CD8+ T cells sorted from blood. This TCR was recovered from a woman in her thirties in good health. This chain links TRBV9 with TRBJ2-3; 8 nucleotides line up with TRBD2. DNA of the CDR3: TGTGCCAGCAGCCACGGGGGGGGCACAGATACGCAGTATTTT. This codes for CASSHGGGTDTQYF. The full variable domain, its missing parts supplied by reference TRBV9 and TRBJ2-3, is DSGVTQTPKHLITATGQRVTLRCSPRSGDLSVYWYQQSLDQGLQFLIQYYNGEERAKGNILERFSAQQFPDLHSELNLSSLELGDSALYFCASSHGGGTDTQYFGPGTRLTVL.